This is a list of T cell receptor beta chains from one sample in a study of blood T cell repertoires in COVID-19. TCRdb keeps only in-frame clones here, not all; method: immunoSEQ multiplex PCR. The sample has roughly 230,000 clones; 83% are singletons. Sequencing was done on a sample of peripheral blood. All receptors come from a middle-aged man with active or convalescent COVID-19. Each CDR3 is given with its conserved first and last residue. D genes are given only for firm matches. Clone size is given for some rows only: seen once, a few or many times, or a class if the clone is expanded.

clone_size	v_call	j_call	d_call	cdr3_nt	cdr3_aa
.	TRBV10-1	TRBJ1-6	TRBD1	TGCGCCAGCAGTGTTACAGAGGGACAGGGGGCAAATTCACCCCTCCACTTT	CASSVTEGQGANSPLHF
many	TRBV27	TRBJ1-5	TRBD1	TGTGCCAGCAGCCGGGACAGCTACAATCTAGGCAATCAGCCCCAGCATTTT	CASSRDSYNLGNQPQHF
.	TRBV20-1	TRBJ1-1	.	TGCAGTGCCCCGTTGAACACTGAAGCTTTCTTT	CSAPLNTEAFF
.	TRBV6-6	TRBJ2-7	TRBD2	TGTGCCAGCAGACCAGGACTAGCCGGGGACGAGCAGTACTTC	CASRPGLAGDEQYF
.	TRBV27	TRBJ1-4	.	TGTGCCAGCAGTTTATCGGGCGGGGCCATGGATGAAAAACTGTTTTTT	CASSLSGGAMDEKLFF
.	TRBV6-5	TRBJ1-1	.	TGTGCCAGCAGTTACAGGCAGGGTTCGACTGAAGCTTTCTTT	CASSYRQGSTEAFF
.	TRBV30	TRBJ2-1	TRBD2	TGTGCCTGGAGTGCCTCCGGGACTAGCGGGATACATGAGCAGTTCTTC	CAWSASGTSGIHEQFF
.	TRBV3-1/TRBV3-2	TRBJ1-1	.	TGTGCCAGCAGCCAAGGTGGTGGGCGAGCTTTCTTT	CASSQGGGRAFF
.	TRBV28	TRBJ2-7	.	TGTGCCAGCAGTTCTTACAGGGCTGCCGAGTCCTACGAGCAGTACTTC	CASSSYRAAESYEQYF
.	TRBV10-1	TRBJ1-1	.	TGCGCCAGCAGTGACGGAGGGGCGGTGAACACTGAAGCTTTCTTT	CASSDGGAVNTEAFF
.	TRBV9	TRBJ1-3	.	TGTGCCAGCAGCCCAAGGGACTCCCGTCGCTCTGGAAACACCATATATTTT	CASSPRDSRRSGNTIYF
.	TRBV15	TRBJ2-7	.	TGTGCCACCAGCAGAGAACTCGACTACGAGCAGTACTTC	CATSRELDYEQYF
.	TRBV24-1	TRBJ2-5	TRBD1	TGTGCCACAAGTATTGGGACAGGGGATAGAAAGACCCAGTACTTC	CATSIGTGDRKTQYF
.	TRBV30	TRBJ2-3	TRBD2	TGTGCCTGGAGTGTACCCGGGGGGGCAGGCACAGATACGCAGTATTTT	CAWSVPGGAGTDTQYF
.	TRBV24-1	TRBJ2-3	.	TGTGCCACCAGTGATCGGAGATATACGCAGTATTTT	CATSDRRYTQYF
.	TRBV14	TRBJ1-2	.	TGTGCCAGCAGCCCCCTTGGGAGGGCCAACTATGGCTACACCTTC	CASSPLGRANYGYTF
.	TRBV3-1/TRBV3-2	TRBJ2-4	TRBD2	TGTGCCAGCAGCCCTTCCTTATGGACGGGGACTACCTTAGCCAAAAACATTCAGTACTTC	CASSPSLWTGTTLAKNIQYF
.	TRBV7-8	TRBJ1-1	.	TGTGCCAGCAGCCAGGGTGGGAGGGGGTTGACTGAAGCTTTCTTT	CASSQGGRGLTEAFF
.	TRBV7-9	TRBJ1-6	.	TGTGCCAGCAGCTTAGCTGACAGGAAAAATTCACCCCTCCACTTT	CASSLADRKNSPLHF
.	TRBV23-1	TRBJ1-6	TRBD1	TGCGCCAGCAGCCGTCCGGACAGGGGGCAAGACTGGCCCCTCCACTTT	CASSRPDRGQDWPLHF
.	TRBV5-6	TRBJ1-5	TRBD1	TGTGCCAGCAGTCGTTACGACAGGGAGAATCAGCCCCAGCATTTT	CASSRYDRENQPQHF
.	TRBV29-1	TRBJ1-1	.	TGCAGCTTTGTGGGCAGTCTTACGATGAACACTGAAGCTTTCTTT	CSFVGSLTMNTEAFF
.	TRBV6-5	TRBJ1-5	.	TGTGCCAGCAGCCAGGGTTTTCAGCCCCAGCATTTT	CASSQGFQPQHF
few	TRBV4-2	TRBJ2-2	.	TGTGCCAGCAGCCAAGAAGGGGGTCCCGGGGAGCTGTTTTTT	CASSQEGGPGELFF
.	TRBV2	TRBJ1-3	.	TGTGCCAGCAGCCCCCTGGGGGGTAGCTCTGGAAACACCATATATTTT	CASSPLGGSSGNTIYF
once	TRBV4-1	TRBJ1-3	.	TGCGCCAGCAGCCAAATCGATGCCCTGACAACTGGAAACACCATATATTTT	CASSQIDALTTGNTIYF
once	TRBV4-3	TRBJ2-1	TRBD2	TGCGCCAGCAGCCAGCTCCCGGGACTAGCGGGGGGCAATGAGCAGTTCTTC	CASSQLPGLAGGNEQFF
.	TRBV29-1	TRBJ2-5	.	TGCAGCGTTGGGGGGGGCCCGGGAGAGACCCAGTACTTC	CSVGGGPGETQYF
.	TRBV30	TRBJ1-2	.	TGTGCCGGAGGGGACTACTATGGCTACACCTTC	CAGGDYYGYTF
.	TRBV18	TRBJ2-1	TRBD1	TGTGCCAGCTCACCACCGTGGACAGGGCACAATGAGCAGTTCTTC	CASSPPWTGHNEQFF
.	TRBV2	TRBJ1-2	.	TGTGCCAGCAGTGACCAACAGTCATTAAACTATGGCTACACCTTC	CASSDQQSLNYGYTF
once	TRBV29-1	TRBJ2-2	TRBD1	TGCAGCGTAGCCGAAACAGGGGCGGGGGAGCTGTTTTTT	CSVAETGAGELFF
.	TRBV6-5	TRBJ2-2	.	TGTGCCAGCAGTTACAGACTAGTAAACACCGGGGAGCTGTTTTTT	CASSYRLVNTGELFF
.	TRBV19	TRBJ2-2	.	TGTGCCAGTAAGCATACCAACACCGGGGAGCTGTTTTTT	CASKHTNTGELFF
.	TRBV5-5	TRBJ2-3	TRBD1	TGTGCCAGCAGCTTGAGGGACAGGGTCACAGATACGCAGTATTTT	CASSLRDRVTDTQYF
.	TRBV6-4	TRBJ2-3	.	TGTGCCAGCAGCCCAGGGGATGGTACGCAGTATTTT	CASSPGDGTQYF
.	TRBV3-1/TRBV3-2	TRBJ2-5	TRBD2	TGTGCCAGCAGCCAAGATTTGGCGGGAGCGTTTGAGACCCAGTACTTC	CASSQDLAGAFETQYF
.	TRBV9	TRBJ1-5	.	TGTGCCAGCAGCGTAGGGGGCTTGGATCAGCCCCAGCATTTT	CASSVGGLDQPQHF
.	TRBV6-5	TRBJ2-7	TRBD1	TGTGCCAGCAGATCCATCGGACAGGGGGAGGACGAGCAGTACTTC	CASRSIGQGEDEQYF
once	TRBV27	TRBJ1-4	.	TGTGCCAGCAGCACAGGTTTAACTAATGAAAAACTGTTTTTT	CASSTGLTNEKLFF
once	TRBV7-3	TRBJ2-1	.	TGTGCCAGCAGCAGCGCGATAGGATACAATGAGCAGTTCTTC	CASSSAIGYNEQFF
.	TRBV6-5	TRBJ1-5	.	TGTGCCAGCAAATATCCGGGGGACGCTCAGCCCCAGCATTTT	CASKYPGDAQPQHF
.	TRBV27	TRBJ1-1	TRBD1	TGTGCCAGCAGTTCGCCTGGGACAGTTGAAGCTTTCTTT	CASSSPGTVEAFF
.	TRBV29-1	TRBJ1-4	.	TGCAGCGTAGCGGGTGAAAAACTGTTTTTT	CSVAGEKLFF
.	TRBV19	TRBJ2-2	TRBD1	TGTGCCAGTAGGATTCAGGGGGCGACCGGGGAGCTGTTTTTT	CASRIQGATGELFF
.	TRBV5-1	TRBJ1-3	TRBD1	TGCGCCAGCAGCGGGTCCCCTTCACTGGACAGGGTCGGAAACACCATATATTTT	CASSGSPSLDRVGNTIYF
.	TRBV5-4	TRBJ2-7	TRBD2	TGTGCCAGCAGCCCAAAAGTAGGGGGACTAGCGGGAGGTTTCGGCGAGCAGTACTTC	CASSPKVGGLAGGFGEQYF
few	TRBV18	TRBJ1-1	.	TGTGCCAGCTCACCAAGAGGGATTTCAGGATCCACTGAAGCTTTCTTT	CASSPRGISGSTEAFF
.	TRBV14	TRBJ1-2	TRBD1	TGTGCCAGCAGCCAAGTGGCGACAGGGGCCGGCTACACCTTC	CASSQVATGAGYTF
.	TRBV5-6	TRBJ1-6	TRBD1	TGTGCCAGCAGCCAAGGGACAGGGTGGAATTCACCCCTCCACTTT	CASSQGTGWNSPLHF
.	TRBV4-3	TRBJ2-1	TRBD2	TGCGCCAGCAGCCACGTTGTGGCTAGCGGACGCTACAATGAGCAGTTCTTC	CASSHVVASGRYNEQFF
.	TRBV11-3	TRBJ2-7	.	TGTGCCAGCAGCTTAGTTTTCAACGAGCAGTACTTC	CASSLVFNEQYF
.	TRBV5-1	TRBJ2-7	TRBD1	TGCGCCACTCCGACGGACAGGGGCACCTACGAGCAGTACTTC	CATPTDRGTYEQYF
.	TRBV10-1	TRBJ1-4	.	TGCGCCAGCATCTTAGCGGGACAACGGAATGAAAAACTGTTTTTT	CASILAGQRNEKLFF
few	TRBV4-1	TRBJ2-7	TRBD2	TGCGCCAGCAGCCAACAAAGAGTGGTGGGGACTAGAGGCTACGAGCAGTACTTC	CASSQQRVVGTRGYEQYF
.	TRBV6-5	TRBJ2-2	TRBD2	TGTGCCAGCACACGGACTAGCGGGATGATCGGGGAGCTGTTTTTT	CASTRTSGMIGELFF
.	TRBV5-1	TRBJ2-3	TRBD1	TGCGCCAGCAGCTTTTACAGGGGGCGCACTGGCACAGATACGCAGTATTTT	CASSFYRGRTGTDTQYF
.	TRBV2	TRBJ1-1	.	TGTGCCAGCAGTGGCGTTGGGGGAGGAGGTACTGAAGCTTTCTTT	CASSGVGGGGTEAFF
.	TRBV6-2/TRBV6-3	TRBJ2-2	TRBD2	TGTGCCAGCAGTTACGCCGTACTAGCGACCGGGGAGCTGTTTTTT	CASSYAVLATGELFF
.	TRBV9	TRBJ2-2	TRBD1	TGTGCCAGCAGCGTATCTCCGGGACAGGGGGTCACCGGGGAGCTGTTTTTT	CASSVSPGQGVTGELFF